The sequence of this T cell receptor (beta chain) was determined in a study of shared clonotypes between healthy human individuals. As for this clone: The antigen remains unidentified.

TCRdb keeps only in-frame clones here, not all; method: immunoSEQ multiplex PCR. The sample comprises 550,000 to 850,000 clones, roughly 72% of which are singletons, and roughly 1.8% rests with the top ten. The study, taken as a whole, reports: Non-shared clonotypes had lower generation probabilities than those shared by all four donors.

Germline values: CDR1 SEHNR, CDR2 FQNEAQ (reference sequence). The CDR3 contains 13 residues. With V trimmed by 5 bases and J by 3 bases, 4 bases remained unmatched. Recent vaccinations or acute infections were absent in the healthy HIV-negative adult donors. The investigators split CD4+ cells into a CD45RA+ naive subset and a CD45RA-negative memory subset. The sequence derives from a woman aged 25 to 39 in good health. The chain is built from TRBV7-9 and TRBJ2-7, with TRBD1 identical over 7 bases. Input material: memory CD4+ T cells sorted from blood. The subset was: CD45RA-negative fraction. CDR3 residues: CASSGDSFYEQYF. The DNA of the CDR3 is TGTGCCAGCAGCGGGGACAGCTTCTACGAGCAGTACTTC. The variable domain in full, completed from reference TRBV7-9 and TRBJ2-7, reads DTGVSQNPRHKITKRGQNVTFRCDPISEHNRLYWYRQTLGQGPEFLTYFQNEAQLEKSRLLSDRFSAERPKGSFSTLEIQRTEQGDSAMYLCASSGDSFYEQYFGPGTRLTVT.